The 10 T cell receptor beta chains below were found in one sample sequenced in a study of CD4 T cells in relation to SARS-CoV-2 and coronaviruses. Their cognate antigens are unknown. Some clones are missing from TCRdb's copy, which holds only in-frame ones; the method was immunoSEQ multiplex PCR. The sample contains around 25,000 clones, around two thirds of which appear only once. Before the COVID-19 pandemic, during about 2011-2019, CD4+ T cells were taken from unexposed donors. Isolation of CD4+ T cells took place after approximately 11 days in culture. The sample was CD4+ T cells from PBMCs, cultured in vitro. Receptors originate from a human donor in good health.

The gene calls are TRBV18 and TRBJ1-4; D gene unclear. The germline gives CDR1 KGHSH, CDR2 LQKENI. The CDR3 length is 13 residues. The germline V and J ends were trimmed by 5 bases and 7 bases, with 11 bases remaining between them. CDR3 amino acids: CASSVGVAEKLFF. The CDR3 DNA sequence: TGTGCCAGCTCAGTAGGTGTGGCTGAAAAACTGTTTTTT.

The chain recombines TRBV27 with TRBJ2-3, with 7 bases lining up with TRBD1. Germline assignment: CDR1 MNHEY and CDR2 SMNVEV (reference sequence). V shed 5 bases, J shed 4 bases, and the junction held 12 bases outside the gene matches. The CDR3 is made up of 16 amino acids. The CDR3 nucleotides are TGTGCCAGCAGTGAACGGACAGGATCGGGTTCAGATACGCAGTATTTT. Protein product: CASSERTGSGSDTQYF.

This chain connects TRBV18 to TRBJ1-4; D remains ambiguous. Per the germline V gene, CDR1 is KGHSH and CDR2 is LQKENI. CDR3 length: 15 residues. V lost 1 base and J 8 bases, leaving 14 bases between the germline ends. CDR3 nucleotide sequence: TGTGCCAGCTCACCACTTGACTACCCTGGGGAAAAACTGTTTTTT. This sequence encodes CASSPLDYPGEKLFF.

This clone turned up a few times. V usage is TRBV7-2 and J usage is TRBJ2-3; 7 nucleotides match TRBD1. Germline V gene data show CDR1 as SGHTA and CDR2 as FQGNSA. This CDR3 is 12 amino acids long. The CDR3 DNA is TGTGCAACAGGGGCCTCCACAGATACGCAGTATTTT. It specifies CATGASTDTQYF.

V usage is TRBV6-1 and J usage is TRBJ1-3; no clear D gene. Germline V gene lookup returns CDR1 MNHNS and CDR2 SASEGT. Trimming left V 3 bases short and J 9 bases short, with 21 bases between. The CDR3 is 16 residues long. CDR3 loop: CASSDPRPSGRATIYF. CDR3 nucleotide sequence: TGTGCCAGCAGTGACCCCAGGCCGTCTGGACGTGCCACCATATATTTT.

The V gene is TRBV5-1, the J gene TRBJ2-1; 9 bases map to TRBD2. V was clipped by 1 base and J by 7 bases; unmatched bases: 9. The CDR3 covers 16 residues. Per germline, CDR1 SGHRS and CDR2 YFSETQ. The CDR3 bases are TGCGCCAGCAGCTTGAGGGCTAGCGGGGATGGTAATGAGCAGTTCTTC. The encoded protein is CASSLRASGDGNEQFF.

The genes are TRBV7-2 and TRBJ2-3; tentatively, D is TRBD2 (6 bases). The CDR3 is made up of 15 amino acids. V was cut by 6 bases and J by 6 bases, with 19 bases left in between. Germline V CDR1 and CDR2: SGHTA, FQGNSA. The chain's CDR3 is CASSLEGRRVDTQYF. In DNA form, the CDR3 reads TGTGCCAGCAGTTTGGAGGGACGTAGGGTCGATACGCAGTATTTT.

This clone appeared a few times. The rearrangement links TRBV2 to TRBJ1-3; D gene uncertain. This CDR3 contains 14 residues. Trimming shortened V by 3 bases and J by 2 bases, and 8 bases separated the two germline ends. Germline-derived CDR1 and CDR2 are SNHLY and FYNNEI. The CDR3 sequence: CASSDTRTGNTIYF. CDR3 coding DNA: TGTGCCAGCAGTGACACAAGGACTGGAAACACCATATATTTT.

The chain combines TRBV19 with TRBJ1-2; TRBD1 agrees at 12 bases. The germline CDR1 and CDR2 sequences are LNHDA and SQIVND (reference sequence). The CDR3 contains 16 residues. Germline trimming cut 4 bases from V and 6 bases from J; bases unmatched to any gene: 9. The CDR3 loop reads CASSTQPGTGGNGYTF. Written as DNA, the CDR3 is TGTGCCAGTAGTACCCAGCCCGGGACAGGGGGCAATGGCTACACCTTC.

This chain connects TRBV4-1 to TRBJ1-4; D not resolved. This CDR3 has 14 amino acids. The V end lost 4 bases, the J end lost 4 bases, and 10 bases lay between the germline ends. Germline loops: CDR1 MGHRA, CDR2 YSYEKL. The CDR3 region has the DNA TGCGCCAGCAGCCGAGGGTCTTTTAATGAAAAACTGTTTTTT. This translates into CASSRGSFNEKLFF.